The next 5 T cell receptor beta chains were all read from a single sample in a study of shared clonotypes between healthy human individuals. Naive CD8 cells lacked CD45RO and underwent positive selection for CCR7, leaving out terminally differentiated effector memory CD45RA+ cells. Measured with immunoSEQ multiplex PCR; TCRdb has only the in-frame clones, and not every one. The sample records around 2.1 million clones, roughly 91% being singletons. Sequences were obtained from naive CD8+ T cells from PBMCs. Receptors originate from a man aged 18 to 30 in good health. Some clones in this sample may be carry-over from other donors' samples.

The genes are TRBV11-2 and TRBJ1-2; TRBD1 matches 11 bases. Germline CDR1 and CDR2: SGHAT and FQNNGV. The CDR3 is made up of 17 amino acids. Trimming removed 5 bases from V and 3 bases from J; junction bases left unmatched: 11. CDR3 coding DNA: TGTGCCAGCAGCGCCGATCGAGGACAGGGGGCATACTATGGCTACACCTTC. This sequence encodes CASSADRGQGAYYGYTF.

The chain carries TRBV7-9 and TRBJ2-7; TRBD1 matches at 8 bases. The germline V gene encodes CDR1 SEHNR and CDR2 FQNEAQ (reference sequence). Unmatched junction bases numbered 14, after V lost 4 bases and J lost 0 bases. The CDR3 contains 18 residues. The CDR3 DNA sequence: TGTGCCAGCAGCTACCCCGCATCGGGGCAGGGGGCCTCCTACGAGCAGTACTTC. This encodes CASSYPASGQGASYEQYF.

The chain couples TRBV5-5 to TRBJ1-1; perhaps TRBD1 as D (6 bases). CDR3 length equals 13 residues. The V end lost 7 bases, the J end lost 0 bases, and 10 bases lay between the germline ends. CDR1 and CDR2 (germline): SGHKS, YYEKEE (reference sequence). The DNA of the CDR3 is TGTGCCAGCGAGGACAGATTGAACACTGAAGCTTTCTTT. Its translation is CASEDRLNTEAFF. Drawing the rest from reference TRBV5-5 and TRBJ1-1, the complete variable domain is DAGVTQSPTHLIKTRGQQVTLRCSPISGHKSVSWYQQVLGQGPQFIFQYYEKEERGRGNFPDRFSARQFPNYSSELNVNALLLGDSALYLCASEDRLNTEAFFGQGTRLTVV.

This sequence joins TRBV19 and TRBJ1-1; D is undetermined. Trimming shortened V by 3 bases and J by 4 bases, and 12 bases separated the two germline ends. The CDR3 runs to 14 residues. CDR1 and CDR2 from the germline V gene are LNHDA and SQIVND (reference sequence). For the CDR3, the DNA is TGTGCCAGTAGTATCCCCCGGCGGGGCACTGAAGCTTTCTTT. Translated, it gives CASSIPRRGTEAFF.

The V call is TRBV7-7, the J call TRBJ2-7; the D is unclear. The V gene's germline CDR1 is SSHAT and CDR2 FNYEAQ (reference sequence). This CDR3 is built from 13 residues. V was clipped by 3 bases and J by 6 bases, with 12 bases between them. CDR3 sequence (DNA): TGTGCCAGCAGCTTGTTCCTTAGTGGCGAGCAGTACTTC. Protein: CASSLFLSGEQYF.